Listed below are T cell receptor beta chains from one sample, sequenced in a study of T cell repertoires in cytomegalovirus infection. A single record per CDR3 protein comes from TCRdb applying MiXCR to the reads. The table includes a few hundred thousand distinct CDR3 sequences, about a sixth detected once. The specimen was PBMCs. The source of these receptors is a human donor in good health (CMV status not recorded). Some clones in this sample may be carry-over from other donors' samples. Both conserved end residues are part of each CDR3. Fields, in order: D gene, J gene, clone size, V gene, CDR3 protein, CDR3 DNA. D genes are given only for firm matches. Not every row has a clone size; where given, it reads once, few, many or a size class.

-,TRBJ2-7,few,TRBV2,CASSGGLGGGAKRLYEQYF,TGTGCCAGCAGTGGGGGTTTGGGGGGGGGGGCGAAAAGGCTCTACGAGCAGTACTTC
-,TRBJ2-7,-,TRBV25-1,CASSGRYSYEQYF,TGTGCCAGCAGTGGAAGATACTCCTACGAGCAGTACTTC
-,TRBJ1-2,few,TRBV20-1,CSARDPATSGYTF,TGCAGTGCTAGAGATCCGGCAACGTCGGGCTACACCTTC
-,TRBJ2-3,few,TRBV28,CASSLGSTGTDTQYF,TGTGCCAGCAGTTTGGGCAGTACTGGGACAGATACGCAGTATTTT
-,TRBJ2-7,many,TRBV10-3,CAISEMESAYEQYF,TGTGCCATCAGTGAGATGGAAAGCGCCTACGAGCAGTACTTC
TRBD1,TRBJ1-1,many,TRBV28,CASSFVDRVNTEAFF,TGTGCCAGCAGTTTTGTTGACAGGGTGAACACTGAAGCTTTCTTT
TRBD2,TRBJ2-2,-,TRBV7-3,CASSLGGNAGELFF,TGTGCCAGCAGCCTCGGGGGGAATGCCGGGGAGCTGTTTTTT
TRBD1,TRBJ1-2,-,TRBV28,CASRGQETRDYGYTF,TGTGCCAGCCGAGGACAGGAGACGCGAGACTATGGCTACACCTTC
-,TRBJ2-5,-,TRBV13,CASSLARRQTQYF,TGTGCCAGCAGCTTAGCTAGAAGGCAGACCCAGTACTTC
TRBD1,TRBJ1-4,many,TRBV4-2,CASSHITGDNEKLFF,TGTGCCAGCAGCCACATCACAGGGGACAATGAAAAACTGTTTTTT